This passage covers 14 T cell receptor beta chains from one sample sequenced in a study of blood T cell repertoires in COVID-19. Here immunoSEQ multiplex PCR was the method, and the copy in TCRdb shows in-frame clones only, minus some. The data contain about 110,000 clones, less than 75% of them singletons. The sequenced material came from peripheral blood. Receptors were obtained from a woman between 35 and 50 years old with acute or convalescent COVID-19.

This clone occurred a few times. This sequence joins TRBV5-5 and TRBJ2-2; TRBD2 matches 9 bases. CDR3 size: 16 residues. Trimming took 0 bases from V and 6 from J; bases not matched to a gene: 6. Germline values: CDR1 SGHKS, CDR2 YYEKEE (reference sequence). CDR3 bases: TGTGCCAGCAGCTTGGGGGCCCGCGGGGGGGCCGGGGAGCTGTTTTTT. Translation gives CASSLGARGGAGELFF.

The CDR3 region has the DNA TGTGCCAGCAGCCCCGCCCGGGGCAATGAGCAGTTCTTC. Its protein product is CASSPARGNEQFF. The chain combines TRBV7-3 with TRBJ2-1; TRBD2 might be the D (5 bases). This CDR3 spans 13 amino acids. The germline CDR1 and CDR2 sequences are SGHTA and FQGTGA. V lost 5 bases, J lost 6 bases, and 11 bases lay in between.

V is TRBV6-5 and J is TRBJ2-5; 7 bases line up with TRBD2. Trimming at V came to 5 bases and at J to 5 bases, leaving 8 bases not matched to a gene. Looked up from germline, CDR1 is MNHEY and CDR2 is SVGAGI. CDR3 length: 14 residues. CDR3 sequence reads: CASSPGTIRETQYF. The CDR3 nucleotides read TGTGCCAGCAGTCCTGGGACTATTCGGGAGACCCAGTACTTC.

CDR3 in amino acids: CASSKVVSRGYQETQYF. CDR3 bases: TGTGCCAGCAGCAAAGTAGTTTCCAGGGGGTACCAAGAGACCCAGTACTTC. This rearrangement joins TRBV21-1 to TRBJ2-5; TRBD1 is taken as the D call from the table, unchecked against the DNA. TRBV21-1 is shown as a pseudogene. The CDR3 consists of 17 residues.

The sample holds many counts of this clone. The chain recombines TRBV21-1 with TRBJ2-5; the D call TRBD2 from the table was never checked on the DNA. TRBV21-1 is reported as a pseudogene. There are 16 residues in the CDR3. CDR3 DNA sequence: TGTGCCAGCAGCACCCCCGGGGGGGACATCGAAGAGACCCAGTACTTC. It codes for CASSTPGGDIEETQYF.

The chain carries TRBV5-6 and TRBJ2-7; D might be TRBD1 (5 bases). The CDR3 has 14 amino acids. Trimming cost V 2 bases and J 2 bases, with 11 bases left between them. The germline CDR1 and CDR2 sequences are SGHDT and YYEEEE. CDR3 bases: TGTGCCAGCAGCTTTTCATCAGGGACCTACGAGCAGTACTTC. It encodes CASSFSSGTYEQYF.

The V and J genes are TRBV6-5 and TRBJ1-3, with a possible D match to TRBD1 (6 bases). The CDR3 spans 15 residues. Trimming shortened V by 5 bases and J by 2 bases, and 13 bases separated the two germline ends. Germline CDR1 and CDR2: MNHEY and SVGAGI. The CDR3 DNA is TGTGCCAGCAGTCTAAACAGGGTTGCTGGAAACACCATATATTTT. Encoded protein: CASSLNRVAGNTIYF.

The rearrangement links TRBV5-1 to TRBJ2-7; the D gene is possibly TRBD2 (6 bases). The V and J ends lost 0 bases and 6 bases respectively, with 16 bases between them. Germline lookup yields CDR1 SGHRS and CDR2 YFSETQ. The CDR3 is 15 residues long. The CDR3 region has the DNA TGCGCCAGCAGCTTGGCCGGGACTCTCTTTTCCGAGCAGTACTTC. It yields the protein CASSLAGTLFSEQYF.

This clone was counted only a few times. The J gene is TRBJ2-3, the V gene TRBV28; D may be TRBD2 (5 bases). The CDR3 is 15 residues long. Per germline, CDR1 MDHEN and CDR2 SYDVKM. The V gene lost 4 bases and the J gene lost 2 bases, with 13 bases spanning the gap. CDR3 region: CASSSLSGYTDTQYF. CDR3 DNA sequence: TGTGCCAGCAGTTCCCTAAGCGGATACACAGATACGCAGTATTTT.

The V call is TRBV6-4, the J call TRBJ2-3, with 9 bases matching TRBD2. J lost 0 bases, V lost 5 bases, and 15 bases had no gene match. Per the germline V gene, CDR1 is MRHNA and CDR2 is SNTAGT. The CDR3 runs to 19 residues. CDR3 protein: CASSKPRLAGERSTDTQYF. The CDR3 DNA reads TGTGCCAGCAGTAAACCGAGATTAGCGGGGGAACGTAGCACAGATACGCAGTATTTT.

V and J are TRBV3-1 (or the pseudogene TRBV3-2) and TRBJ2-1; D remains ambiguous. This CDR3 spans 15 amino acids. V lost 2 bases, J lost 3 bases, and 11 bases lay in between. Germline assignment: CDR1 LGHDT and CDR2 YNNKEL (reference sequence). The CDR3 region has the DNA TGTGCCAGCAGCCAATCCCGCGGCGTCTACAATGAGCAGTTCTTC. Protein: CASSQSRGVYNEQFF.

The gene calls are TRBV6-2 or TRBV6-3 and TRBJ2-3; TRBD1 aligns across 7 bases. The germline V gene has CDR1 MNHEY and CDR2 SVGEGT. This CDR3 contains 15 residues. V dropped 6 bases and J dropped 0; count of bases not matched to a gene: 6. CDR3: CASSHGDRSTDTQYF. CDR3 DNA: TGTGCCAGCAGCCACGGGGACAGAAGCACAGATACGCAGTATTTT.

In this sample, this clone turned up once. The V and J genes are TRBV29-1 and TRBJ2-5; D remains ambiguous. There are 12 residues in the CDR3. Germline lookup yields CDR1 SQVTM and CDR2 ANQGSEA. V was cut by 5 bases and J by 1 base, with 8 bases left in between. In DNA form, the CDR3 reads TGCAGCGTTTCCACGGGCCAAGAGACCCAGTACTTC. It translates to CSVSTGQETQYF.

This clone was counted between two and nine times. This CDR3 reads CASSQTSYEQYF. CDR3 nucleotides: TGTGCCAGCAGCCAAACGAGCTACGAGCAGTACTTC. The chain couples TRBV3-1 (or the pseudogene TRBV3-2) to TRBJ2-7; no clear D. CDR3 length: 12 amino acids. Trimming cost V 2 bases and J 3 bases, with 5 bases left between them. The V gene's germline CDR1 is LGHDT and CDR2 YNNKEL (reference sequence).